The sequence of this TCR beta chain was determined in a study of spatial heterogeneity in lung cancer. Time point given: sample taken at primary tumor resection. Whole RNA from tumor, nontumor lung or frozen PBMC was sequenced unsorted. V lost 6 bases to trimming and J lost 7 bases, with 19 bases between them. This CDR3 region has 15 residues. TCRdb reanalysed the 5' RACE reads using MiXCR and keeps one entry per CDR3 protein. The sample yields tens of thousands of distinct CDR3 sequences, 10% to 15% seen once. The origin of this receptor is a male donor with early-stage non-small cell lung cancer. The genes are TRBV12-3 or TRBV12-4 and TRBJ2-1, with D perhaps given as TRBD1 or TRBD2 (5 bases each). The input for sequencing was PBMCs, taken at surgery. The CDR3 sequence: CASSPGAQSRNEQFF. DNA of the CDR3: TGTGCCAGCAGCCCCGGGGCCCAAAGTAGGAATGAGCAGTTCTTC.